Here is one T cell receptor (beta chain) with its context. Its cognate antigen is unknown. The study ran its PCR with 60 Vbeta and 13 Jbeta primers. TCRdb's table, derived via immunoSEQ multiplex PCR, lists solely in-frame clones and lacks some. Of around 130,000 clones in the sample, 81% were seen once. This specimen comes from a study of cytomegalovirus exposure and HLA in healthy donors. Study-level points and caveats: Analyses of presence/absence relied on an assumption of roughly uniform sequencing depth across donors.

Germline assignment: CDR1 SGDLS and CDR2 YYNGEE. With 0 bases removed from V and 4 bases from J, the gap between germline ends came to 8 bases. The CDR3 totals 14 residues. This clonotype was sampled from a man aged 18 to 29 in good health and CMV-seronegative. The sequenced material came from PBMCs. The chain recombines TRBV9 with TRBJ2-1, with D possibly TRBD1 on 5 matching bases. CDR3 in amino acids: CASSVGQLYNEQFF. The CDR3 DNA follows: TGTGCCAGCAGCGTAGGACAGCTATACAATGAGCAGTTCTTC.